This T cell receptor (beta chain) emerged from a study of shared clonotypes between healthy human individuals. Study-level findings and limits: Few donors limited the genetic and exposure-history diversity represented. It was anticipated that sequencing depth would influence how many clonotypes donors shared.

Turning to this clone: Antigen specificity is unknown.

The assay used deep level. The method was immunoSEQ multiplex PCR; TCRdb's version includes in-frame clones alone and lacks a portion of them. Altogether approximately 2.5 million clones are present, around nine tenths being singletons, with the ten largest covering 0.13% to 0.15%. CDR1 is SGHRS, CDR2 YFSETQ, per germline. The CDR3 extends over 14 amino acids. V dropped 3 bases and J dropped 1 base, with 7 bases sitting between them. The source material was naive CD4+ T cells sorted from blood. Subset meaning: CD45RA+ positively selected. This chain links TRBV5-1 with TRBJ2-2, with D unresolved. This sequence originates from a man in his late teens or twenties in good health. Written as DNA, the CDR3 is TGCGCCAGCAGCTCTAACAGGAACACCGGGGAGCTGTTTTTT. Translated: CASSSNRNTGELFF.